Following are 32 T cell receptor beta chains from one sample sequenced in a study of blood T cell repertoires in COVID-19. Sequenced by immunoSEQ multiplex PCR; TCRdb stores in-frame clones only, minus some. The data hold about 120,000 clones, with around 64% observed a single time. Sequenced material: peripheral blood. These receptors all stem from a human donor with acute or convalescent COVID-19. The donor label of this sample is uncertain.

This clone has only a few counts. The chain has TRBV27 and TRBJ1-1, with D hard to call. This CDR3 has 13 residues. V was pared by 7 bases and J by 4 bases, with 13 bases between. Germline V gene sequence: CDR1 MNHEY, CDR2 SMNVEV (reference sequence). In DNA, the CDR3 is TGTGCCAGCATGCGGACTCTGGGCACTGAAGCTTTCTTT. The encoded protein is CASMRTLGTEAFF.

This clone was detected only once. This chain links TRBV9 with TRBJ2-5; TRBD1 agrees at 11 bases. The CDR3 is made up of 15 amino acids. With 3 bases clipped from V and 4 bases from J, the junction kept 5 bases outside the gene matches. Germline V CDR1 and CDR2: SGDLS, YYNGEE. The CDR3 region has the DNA TGTGCCAGCAGCGATAGGACAGGGGGCGGAGAGACCCAGTACTTC. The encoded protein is CASSDRTGGGETQYF. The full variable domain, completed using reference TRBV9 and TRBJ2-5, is DSGVTQTPKHLITATGQRVTLRCSPRSGDLSVYWYQQSLDQGLQFLIQYYNGEERAKGNILERFSAQQFPDLHSELNLSSLELGDSALYFCASSDRTGGGETQYFGPGTRLLVL.

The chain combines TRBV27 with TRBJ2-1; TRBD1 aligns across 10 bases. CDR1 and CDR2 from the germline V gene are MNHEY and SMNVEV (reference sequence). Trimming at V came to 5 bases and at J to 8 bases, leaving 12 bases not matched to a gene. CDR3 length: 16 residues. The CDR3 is CASSLSGTGVGDEQFF. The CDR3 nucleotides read TGTGCCAGCAGTCTCTCCGGGACAGGGGTGGGCGATGAGCAGTTCTTC.

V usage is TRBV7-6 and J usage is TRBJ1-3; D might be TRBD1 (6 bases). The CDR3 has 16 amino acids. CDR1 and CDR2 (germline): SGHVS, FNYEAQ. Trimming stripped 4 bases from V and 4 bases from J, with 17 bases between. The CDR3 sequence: CASSSEPPGAGNTIYF. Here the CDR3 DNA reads TGTGCCAGCAGCTCCGAACCACCAGGGGCGGGAAACACCATATATTTT.

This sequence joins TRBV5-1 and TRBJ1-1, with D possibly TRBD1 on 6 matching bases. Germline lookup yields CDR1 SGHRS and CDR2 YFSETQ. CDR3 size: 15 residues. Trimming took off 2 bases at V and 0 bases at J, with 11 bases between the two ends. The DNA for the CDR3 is TGCGCCAGCAGCTTTCAGGGGCGTCTGAACACTGAAGCTTTCTTT. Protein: CASSFQGRLNTEAFF.

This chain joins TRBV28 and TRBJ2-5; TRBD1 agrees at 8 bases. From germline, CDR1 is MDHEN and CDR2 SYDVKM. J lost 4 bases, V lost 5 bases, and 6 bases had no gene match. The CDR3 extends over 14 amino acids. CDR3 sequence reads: CASSPDRVLETQYF. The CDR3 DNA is TGTGCCAGCAGTCCGGACAGGGTCTTAGAGACCCAGTACTTC.

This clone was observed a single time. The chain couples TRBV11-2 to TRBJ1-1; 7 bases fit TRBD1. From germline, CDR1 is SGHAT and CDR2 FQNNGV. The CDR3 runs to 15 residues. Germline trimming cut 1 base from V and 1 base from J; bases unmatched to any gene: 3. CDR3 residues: CASSLGPGGNTEAFF. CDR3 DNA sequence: TGTGCCAGCAGCTTAGGTCCAGGGGGGAACACTGAAGCTTTCTTT.

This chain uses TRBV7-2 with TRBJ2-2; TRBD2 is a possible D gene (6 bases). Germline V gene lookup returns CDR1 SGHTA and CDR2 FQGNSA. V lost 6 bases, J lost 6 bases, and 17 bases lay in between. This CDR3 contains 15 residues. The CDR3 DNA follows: TGTGCCAGCAGTAGACTAGAGTTGTTCGCCGGGGAGCTGTTTTTT. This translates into CASSRLELFAGELFF.

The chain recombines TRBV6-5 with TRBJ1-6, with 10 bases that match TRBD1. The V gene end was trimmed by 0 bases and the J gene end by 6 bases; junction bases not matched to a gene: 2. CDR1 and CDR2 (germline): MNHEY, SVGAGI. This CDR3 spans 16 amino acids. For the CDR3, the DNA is TGTGCCAGCAGTTACTCAAGGGACAGGGGTAATTCACCCCTCCACTTT. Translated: CASSYSRDRGNSPLHF.

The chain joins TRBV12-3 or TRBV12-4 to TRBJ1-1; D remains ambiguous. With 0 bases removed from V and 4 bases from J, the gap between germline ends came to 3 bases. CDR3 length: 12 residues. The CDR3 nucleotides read TGTGCCAGCAGTTTAGCCGGCACTGAAGCTTTCTTT. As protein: CASSLAGTEAFF.

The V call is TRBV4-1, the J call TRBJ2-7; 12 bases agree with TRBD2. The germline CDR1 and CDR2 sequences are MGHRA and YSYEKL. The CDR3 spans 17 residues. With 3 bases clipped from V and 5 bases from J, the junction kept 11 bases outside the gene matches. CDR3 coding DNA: TGCGCCAGCAGCCAGTCCCGGGCGGGACTAGCGGGTAACGAGCAGTACTTC. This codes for CASSQSRAGLAGNEQYF.

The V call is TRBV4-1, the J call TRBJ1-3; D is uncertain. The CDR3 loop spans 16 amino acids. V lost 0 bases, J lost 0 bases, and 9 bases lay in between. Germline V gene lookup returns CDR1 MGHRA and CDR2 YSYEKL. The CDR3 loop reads CASSQDFPFSGNTIYF. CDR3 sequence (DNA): TGCGCCAGCAGCCAAGATTTCCCCTTCTCTGGAAACACCATATATTTT.

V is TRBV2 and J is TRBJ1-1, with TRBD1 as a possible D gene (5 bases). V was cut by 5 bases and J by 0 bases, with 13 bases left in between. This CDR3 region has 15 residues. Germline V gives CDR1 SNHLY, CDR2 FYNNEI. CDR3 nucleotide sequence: TGTGCCAGCAGTAGGGGCCCTGGGGTGAACACTGAAGCTTTCTTT. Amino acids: CASSRGPGVNTEAFF.

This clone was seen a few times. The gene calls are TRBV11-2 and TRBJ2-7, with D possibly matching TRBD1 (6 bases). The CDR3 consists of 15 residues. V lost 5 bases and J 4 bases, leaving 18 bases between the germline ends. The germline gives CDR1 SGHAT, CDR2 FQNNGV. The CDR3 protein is CASSQAGTNAYEQYF. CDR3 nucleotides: TGTGCCAGCAGCCAGGCTGGGACAAACGCGTACGAGCAGTACTTC. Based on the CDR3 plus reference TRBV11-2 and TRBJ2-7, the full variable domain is EAGVAQSPRYKIIEKRQSVAFWCNPISGHATLYWYQQILGQGPKLLIQFQNNGVVDDSQLPKDRFSAERLKGVDSTLKIQPAKLEDSAVYLCASSQAGTNAYEQYFGPGTRLTVT.

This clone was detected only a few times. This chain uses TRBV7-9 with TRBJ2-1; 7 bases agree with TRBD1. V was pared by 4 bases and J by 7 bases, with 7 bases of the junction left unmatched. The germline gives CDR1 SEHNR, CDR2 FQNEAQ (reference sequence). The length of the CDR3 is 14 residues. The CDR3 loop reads CASSWYRGYNEQFF. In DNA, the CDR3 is TGTGCCAGCAGCTGGTACAGGGGTTATAATGAGCAGTTCTTC.

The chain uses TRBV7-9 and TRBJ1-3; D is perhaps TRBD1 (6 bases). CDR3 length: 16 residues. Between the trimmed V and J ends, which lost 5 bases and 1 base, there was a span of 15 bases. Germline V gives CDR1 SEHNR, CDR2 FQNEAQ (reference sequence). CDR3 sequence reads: CASSENTGSSGNTIYF. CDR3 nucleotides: TGTGCCAGCAGCGAGAATACAGGGTCTTCTGGAAACACCATATATTTT.

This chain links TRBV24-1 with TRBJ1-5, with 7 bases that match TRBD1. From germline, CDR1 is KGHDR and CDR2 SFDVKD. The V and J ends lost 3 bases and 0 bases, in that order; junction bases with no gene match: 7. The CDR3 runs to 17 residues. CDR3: CATSDHGTDYSNQPQHF. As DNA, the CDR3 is TGTGCCACCAGTGATCACGGGACAGATTATAGCAATCAGCCCCAGCATTTT.

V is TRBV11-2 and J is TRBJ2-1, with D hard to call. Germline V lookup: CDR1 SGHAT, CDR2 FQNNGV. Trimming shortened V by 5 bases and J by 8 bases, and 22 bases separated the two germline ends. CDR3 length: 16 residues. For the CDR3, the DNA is TGTGCCAGCAGCCCCAGTTTTGGGCAGATCCCCGATGAGCAGTTCTTC. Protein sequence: CASSPSFGQIPDEQFF.

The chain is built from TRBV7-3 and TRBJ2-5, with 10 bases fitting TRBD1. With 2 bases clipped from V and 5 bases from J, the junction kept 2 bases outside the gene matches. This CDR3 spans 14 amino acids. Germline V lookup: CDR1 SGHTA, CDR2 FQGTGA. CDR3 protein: CASSLGTGDETQYF. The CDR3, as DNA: TGTGCCAGCAGCTTAGGGACAGGGGATGAGACCCAGTACTTC.

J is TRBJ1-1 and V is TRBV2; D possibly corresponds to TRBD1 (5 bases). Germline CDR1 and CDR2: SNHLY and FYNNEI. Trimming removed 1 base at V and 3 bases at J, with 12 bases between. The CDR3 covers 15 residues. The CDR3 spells CASSEGGGVDTEAFF. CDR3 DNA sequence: TGTGCCAGCAGTGAAGGGGGAGGGGTCGACACTGAAGCTTTCTTT.

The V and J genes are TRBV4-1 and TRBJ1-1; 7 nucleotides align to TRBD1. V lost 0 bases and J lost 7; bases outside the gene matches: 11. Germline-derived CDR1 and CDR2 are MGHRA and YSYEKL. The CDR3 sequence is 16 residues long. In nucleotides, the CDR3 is TGCGCCAGCAGCCAAGACCAGGGGGGTTACTACCTTGAAGCTTTCTTT. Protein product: CASSQDQGGYYLEAFF.

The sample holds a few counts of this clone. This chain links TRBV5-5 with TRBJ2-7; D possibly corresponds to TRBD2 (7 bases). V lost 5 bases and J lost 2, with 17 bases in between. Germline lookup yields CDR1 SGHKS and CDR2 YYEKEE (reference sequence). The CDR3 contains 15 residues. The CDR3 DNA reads TGTGCCAGCAGGGGGGGGCCTGGTACCGCCTACGAGCAGTACGTC. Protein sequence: CASRGGPGTAYEQYV.

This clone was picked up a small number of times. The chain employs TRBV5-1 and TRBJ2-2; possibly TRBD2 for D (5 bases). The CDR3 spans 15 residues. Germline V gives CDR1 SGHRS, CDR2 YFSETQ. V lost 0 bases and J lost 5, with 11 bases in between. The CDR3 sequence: CASSLGPRGTGELFF. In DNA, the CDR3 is TGCGCCAGCAGCTTGGGTCCCAGAGGGACCGGGGAGCTGTTTTTT.

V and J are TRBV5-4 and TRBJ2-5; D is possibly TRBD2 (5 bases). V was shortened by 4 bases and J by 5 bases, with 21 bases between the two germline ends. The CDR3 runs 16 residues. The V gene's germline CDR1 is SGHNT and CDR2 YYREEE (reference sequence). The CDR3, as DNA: TGTGCCAGCAGCACCACTAGAGGAAGGCCCCTGGAGACCCAGTACTTC. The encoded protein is CASSTTRGRPLETQYF.

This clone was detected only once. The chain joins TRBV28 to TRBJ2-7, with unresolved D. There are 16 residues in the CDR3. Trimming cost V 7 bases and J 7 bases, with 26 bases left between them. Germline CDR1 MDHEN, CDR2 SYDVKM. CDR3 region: CASTHGSRVAVLEQYF. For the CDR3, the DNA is TGTGCCAGCACGCACGGTTCTCGGGTCGCTGTTTTAGAGCAGTACTTC. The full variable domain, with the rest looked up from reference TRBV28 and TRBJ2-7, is DVKVTQSSRYLVKRTGEKVFLECVQDMDHENMFWYRQDPGLGLRLIYFSYDVKMKEKGDIPEGYSVSREKKERFSLILESASTNQTSMYLCASTHGSRVAVLEQYFGPGTRLTVT.

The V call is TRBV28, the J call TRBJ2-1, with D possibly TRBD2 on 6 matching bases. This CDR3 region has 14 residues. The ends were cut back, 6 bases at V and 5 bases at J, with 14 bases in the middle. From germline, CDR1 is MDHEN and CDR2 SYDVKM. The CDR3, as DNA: TGTGCCAGCAGAGGACTATCTGAGGACAATGAGCAGTTCTTC. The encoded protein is CASRGLSEDNEQFF.

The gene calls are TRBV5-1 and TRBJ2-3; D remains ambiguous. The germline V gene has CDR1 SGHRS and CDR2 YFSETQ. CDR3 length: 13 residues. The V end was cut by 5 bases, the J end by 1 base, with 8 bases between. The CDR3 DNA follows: TGCGCCAGCAGGGTAGTAGGCACAGATACGCAGTATTTT. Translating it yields CASRVVGTDTQYF.

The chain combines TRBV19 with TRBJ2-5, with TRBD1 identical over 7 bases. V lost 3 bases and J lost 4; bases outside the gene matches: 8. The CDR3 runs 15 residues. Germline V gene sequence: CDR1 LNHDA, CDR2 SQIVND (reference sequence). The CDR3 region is CASSIRRQGRETQYF. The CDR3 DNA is TGTGCCAGTAGTATTAGGAGACAGGGTAGAGAGACCCAGTACTTC.

This CDR3 reads CASSSRDRGYNEQFF. As DNA, the CDR3 is TGCGCCAGCAGCTCCCGGGACAGGGGATACAATGAGCAGTTCTTC. The V and J genes are TRBV5-1 and TRBJ2-1; TRBD1 matches 10 bases. The V and J ends lost 3 bases and 4 bases, in that order; junction bases with no gene match: 4. Germline CDR1 and CDR2: SGHRS and YFSETQ. This CDR3 region has 15 residues.

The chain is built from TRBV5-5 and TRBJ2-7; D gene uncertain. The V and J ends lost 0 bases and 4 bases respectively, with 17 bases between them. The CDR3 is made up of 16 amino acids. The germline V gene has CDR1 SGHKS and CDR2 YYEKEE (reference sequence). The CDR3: CASSLERAIGLYEQYV. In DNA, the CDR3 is TGTGCCAGCAGCTTGGAGCGCGCAATAGGTCTATACGAGCAGTACGTC.

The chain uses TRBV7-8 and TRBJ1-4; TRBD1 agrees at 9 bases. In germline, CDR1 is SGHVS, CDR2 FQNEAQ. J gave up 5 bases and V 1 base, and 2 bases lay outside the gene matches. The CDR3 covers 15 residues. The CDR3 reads CASSLGTGVNEKLFF. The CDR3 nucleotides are TGTGCCAGCAGCTTAGGGACAGGGGTGAATGAAAAACTGTTTTTT. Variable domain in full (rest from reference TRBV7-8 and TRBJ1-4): GAGVSQSPRYKVAKRGQDVALRCDPISGHVSLFWYQQALGQGPEFLTYFQNEAQLDKSGLPSDRFFAERPEGSVSTLKIQRTQQEDSAVYLCASSLGTGVNEKLFFGSGTQLSVL.

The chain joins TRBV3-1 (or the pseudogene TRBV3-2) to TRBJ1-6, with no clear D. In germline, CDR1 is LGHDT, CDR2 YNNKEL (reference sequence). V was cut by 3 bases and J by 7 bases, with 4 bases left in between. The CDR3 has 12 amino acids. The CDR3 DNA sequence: TGTGCCAGCAGCCATCAGAATTCACCCCTCCACTTT. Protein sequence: CASSHQNSPLHF.